The sequence of this TCR beta chain was determined in a study of graft-versus-host responses after intestinal transplantation. General study points: Some GvH clones were seen earlier in gut or blood, suggesting intestinal origin.

Unmatched junction bases numbered 9, after V lost 6 bases and J lost 5 bases. The CDR3 extends over 15 amino acids. Germline-derived CDR1 and CDR2 are SNHLY and FYNNEI. Sequencing was performed with immunoSEQ multiplex PCR; in TCRdb, only in-frame clones are kept and a portion is missing. The sample has roughly 25,000 clones, roughly four fifths seen once. Notes on this clone: Its antigen is unidentified.

The starting material was unstimulated CD8+ T cells sorted from spleen or lymph node cells, obtained before transplant. The chain is built from TRBV2 and TRBJ1-3, with 8 bases lining up with TRBD1. The sequence came from a human donor who was the organ donor for an intestinal transplant. In DNA form, the CDR3 reads TGTGCCAGCAGGGCCCCGGGACAGGTTCGAAACACCATATATTTT. It encodes CASRAPGQVRNTIYF. Full variable domain (remainder filled in from reference TRBV2 and TRBJ1-3): EPEVTQTPSHQVTQMGQEVILRCVPISNHLYFYWYRQILGQKVEFLVSFYNNEISEKSEIFDDQFSVERPDGSNFTLKIRSTKLEDSAMYFCASRAPGQVRNTIYFGEGSWLTVV.